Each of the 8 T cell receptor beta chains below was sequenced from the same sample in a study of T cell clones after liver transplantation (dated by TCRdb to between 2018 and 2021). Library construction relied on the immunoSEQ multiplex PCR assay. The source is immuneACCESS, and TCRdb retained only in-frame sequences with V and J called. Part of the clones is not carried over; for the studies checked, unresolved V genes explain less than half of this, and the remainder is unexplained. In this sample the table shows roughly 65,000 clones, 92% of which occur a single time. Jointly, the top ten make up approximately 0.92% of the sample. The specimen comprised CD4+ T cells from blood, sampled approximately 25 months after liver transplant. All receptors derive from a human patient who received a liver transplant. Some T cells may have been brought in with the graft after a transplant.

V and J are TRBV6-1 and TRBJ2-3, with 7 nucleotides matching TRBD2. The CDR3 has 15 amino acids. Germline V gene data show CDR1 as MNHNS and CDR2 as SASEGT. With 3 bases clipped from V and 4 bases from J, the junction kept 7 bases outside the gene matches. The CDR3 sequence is CASSEGLGGSDTQYF. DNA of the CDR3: TGTGCCAGCAGTGAGGGACTGGGGGGGTCAGATACGCAGTATTTT.

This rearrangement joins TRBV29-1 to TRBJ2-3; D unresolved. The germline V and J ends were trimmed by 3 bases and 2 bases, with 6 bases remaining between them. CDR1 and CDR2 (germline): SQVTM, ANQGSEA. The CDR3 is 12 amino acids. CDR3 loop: CSVDETTDTQYF. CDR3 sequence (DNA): TGCAGCGTTGATGAGACCACAGATACGCAGTATTTT.

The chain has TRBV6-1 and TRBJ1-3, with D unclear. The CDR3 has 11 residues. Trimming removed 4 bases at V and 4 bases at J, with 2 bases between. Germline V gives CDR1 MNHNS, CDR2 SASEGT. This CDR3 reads CASSGGNTIYF. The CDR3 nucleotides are TGTGCCAGCAGTGGGGGAAACACCATATATTTT.

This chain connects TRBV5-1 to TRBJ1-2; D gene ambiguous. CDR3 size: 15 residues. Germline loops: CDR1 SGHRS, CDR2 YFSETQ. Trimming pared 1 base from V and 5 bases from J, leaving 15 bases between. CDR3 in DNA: TGCGCCAGCAGCTTGTTTGCGTCAGAATATTATGGCTACACCTTC. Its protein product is CASSLFASEYYGYTF.

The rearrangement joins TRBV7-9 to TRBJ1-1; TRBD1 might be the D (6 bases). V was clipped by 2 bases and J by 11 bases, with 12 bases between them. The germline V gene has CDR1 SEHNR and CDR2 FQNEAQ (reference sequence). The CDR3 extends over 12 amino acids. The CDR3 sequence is CASSLSDRGAFF. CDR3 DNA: TGTGCCAGCAGCTTATCGGACAGAGGGGCTTTCTTT.

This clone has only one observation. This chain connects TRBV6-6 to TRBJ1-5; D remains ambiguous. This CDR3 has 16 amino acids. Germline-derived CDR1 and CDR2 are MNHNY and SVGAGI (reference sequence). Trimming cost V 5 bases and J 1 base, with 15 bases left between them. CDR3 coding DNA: TGTGCCAGCAGTCGGACTCCTGTTCTGAGCAATCAGCCCCAGCATTTT. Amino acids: CASSRTPVLSNQPQHF.

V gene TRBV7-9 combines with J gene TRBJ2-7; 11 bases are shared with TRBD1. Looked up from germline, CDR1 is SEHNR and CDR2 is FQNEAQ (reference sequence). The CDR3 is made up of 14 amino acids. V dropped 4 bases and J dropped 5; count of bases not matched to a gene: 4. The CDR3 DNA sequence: TGTGCCAGCAGCTCCTGGGGACAGGGGGACGAGCAGTACTTC. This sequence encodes CASSSWGQGDEQYF.

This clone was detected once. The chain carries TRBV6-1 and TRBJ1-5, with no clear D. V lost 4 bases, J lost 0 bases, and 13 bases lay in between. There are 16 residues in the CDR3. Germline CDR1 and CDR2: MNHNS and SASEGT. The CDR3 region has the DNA TGTGCCAGCAGTGTCGCGGGTTTCAATAGCAATCAGCCCCAGCATTTT. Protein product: CASSVAGFNSNQPQHF.